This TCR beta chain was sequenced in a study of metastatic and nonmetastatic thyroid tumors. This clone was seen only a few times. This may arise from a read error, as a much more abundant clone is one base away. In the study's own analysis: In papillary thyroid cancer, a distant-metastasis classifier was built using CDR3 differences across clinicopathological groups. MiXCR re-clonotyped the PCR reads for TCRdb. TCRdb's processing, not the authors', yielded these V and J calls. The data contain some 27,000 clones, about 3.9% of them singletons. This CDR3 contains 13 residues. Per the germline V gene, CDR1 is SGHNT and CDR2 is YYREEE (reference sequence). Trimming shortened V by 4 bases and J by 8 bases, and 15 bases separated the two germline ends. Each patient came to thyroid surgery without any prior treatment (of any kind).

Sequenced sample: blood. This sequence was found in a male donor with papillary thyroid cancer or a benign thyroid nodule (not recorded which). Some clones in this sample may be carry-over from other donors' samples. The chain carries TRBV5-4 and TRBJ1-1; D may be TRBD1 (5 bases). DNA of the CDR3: TGTGCCAGCAGCGTCCGGACACGGGAGGAAGCTTTCTTT. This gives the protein CASSVRTREEAFF.